This T cell receptor beta chain is drawn from a study of cytomegalovirus exposure and HLA in healthy donors. In the PCR, 60 Vbeta and 13 Jbeta primers were used. Assay used: immunoSEQ multiplex PCR; TCRdb lists only in-frame clones, some missing. Of 150,000 to 180,000 clones listed, about 68% were seen once; the top ten hold under 1.5%. V lost 2 bases and J lost 6, with 14 bases in between. CDR3 size: 15 residues. Germline values: CDR1 MGHRA, CDR2 YSYEKL. Sample: PBMCs. V usage is TRBV4-1 and J usage is TRBJ2-1, with a tentative D call TRBD2 (6 bases). The TCR originated in a man between 18 and 35 years old in good health and CMV-seronegative. The CDR3 loop reads CASSQPRDQPNEQFF. The CDR3 nucleotides are TGCGCCAGCAGCCAACCGCGGGACCAGCCCAATGAGCAGTTCTTC.